These T cell receptor beta chains were read from a single sample in a study of T cell responses to AZD1222 COVID-19 vaccine. Profiled with immunoSEQ multiplex PCR; TCRdb holds only in-frame clones, not every one. This table has 90,000 to 150,000 clones, around 89% appearing once. The sequences come from peripheral blood, collected on day 0 of AZD1222 vaccination. The receptor source for this set is an adult in good health. Each CDR3 is given without its conserved first and last residue. The D gene is left open where the match is weak.

V	J	D	CDR3
TRBV5-4	TRBJ2-5	.	ASSLGGSETQY
TRBV4-1	TRBJ1-6	TRBD1	ASRLSPGQGFGPLH
TRBV5-5	TRBJ1-5	.	ASSLTQGVGGQPQH
TRBV5-5	TRBJ2-5	.	ASSLAGTLYQETQY
TRBV3-1/TRBV3-2	TRBJ1-2	.	ASSPYEGSNYGYT
TRBV2	TRBJ1-2	.	ASSVGPLDGYT
TRBV11-2	TRBJ2-3	TRBD2	ASSPLGRGTDTQY
TRBV4-3	TRBJ2-3	TRBD2	ASSQELAGGPDTQY
TRBV18	TRBJ1-1	TRBD1	ASSFSTGETEAF
TRBV5-5	TRBJ2-1	.	ASSKGDYNEQF
TRBV19	TRBJ1-5	TRBD1	ASTIRGGLGNQPQH
TRBV5-1	TRBJ2-1	TRBD1	ASSLRTGVFSYNEQF
TRBV6-5	TRBJ2-7	TRBD2	ASTQRWLAAKEQY
TRBV6-5	TRBJ2-1	.	ASSSPGYNEQF
TRBV9	TRBJ2-2	.	ASSVASGPTGELF
TRBV10-1	TRBJ1-1	TRBD1	ASSGGQAGTEAF
TRBV6-4	TRBJ2-7	.	ASSESLASEQY
TRBV15	TRBJ1-2	.	ATSRSGQVYGYT
TRBV12-5	TRBJ1-3	.	ASGEGDAIY
TRBV14	TRBJ1-4	.	ASSHLATNEKLF
TRBV19	TRBJ1-5	.	ASSTLTVNQPQH
TRBV12-5	TRBJ1-2	.	ASGGVFGYT
TRBV12-3/TRBV12-4	TRBJ1-2	.	ASSYPGSGYT
TRBV7-2	TRBJ1-3	.	ASSPGPSSGNTIY
TRBV7-2	TRBJ2-3	.	ASSSAAPGAADTQY
TRBV4-1	TRBJ1-4	.	ASSPQETPNEKLF
TRBV5-1	TRBJ1-4	.	ASSLAGTREEKLF